The rows below give T cell receptor beta chains drawn from one sample of a study of siplizumab effects on memory and regulatory T cells. Data came from immunoSEQ multiplex PCR; TCRdb stores just in-frame clones and leaves some out. The repertoire holds more than 95,000 clones, with roughly 94% as singletons. Sequenced input: non-Treg CD4+ T cells sorted from blood. The source is a human donor in good health. CDR3s include the opening cysteine and the closing phenylalanine or tryptophan. The D gene is left open where the match is weak. Expanded clones get a size class; other rows say once, few or many, or leave the size out.

v_gene	d_gene	abundance	j_gene	CDR3aa	CDR3nt
TRBV5-1	.	.	TRBJ2-2	CASSLPGFTGELFF	TGCGCCAGCAGCTTGCCGGGGTTCACCGGGGAGCTGTTTTTT
TRBV6-1	.	.	TRBJ1-1	CASSQDSLSEAFF	TGTGCCAGCAGCCAAGACAGTCTCTCTGAAGCTTTCTTT
TRBV27	.	.	TRBJ2-3	CASSLAPFGLSTDTQYF	TGTGCCAGCAGTTTAGCCCCGTTTGGCCTTAGCACAGATACGCAGTATTTT
TRBV4-1	.	.	TRBJ1-3	CASSQDDRPFSGNTIYF	TGCGCCAGCAGCCAGGATGACAGGCCCTTCTCTGGAAACACCATATATTTT
TRBV5-5	TRBD1	.	TRBJ2-7	CASSLGTGWEQYF	TGTGCCAGCAGCTTAGGGACAGGGTGGGAGCAGTACTTC
TRBV29-1	.	.	TRBJ2-5	CSVQGAGEETQYF	TGCAGCGTTCAAGGGGCAGGGGAAGAGACCCAGTACTTC
TRBV10-3	TRBD1	few	TRBJ2-7	CAISDTGTGIEQYF	TGTGCCATCAGTGATACCGGGACAGGGATCGAGCAGTACTTC
TRBV30	TRBD1	.	TRBJ1-6	CAWKTGDNSPLHF	TGTGCCTGGAAGACAGGGGATAATTCACCCCTCCACTTT
TRBV5-4	TRBD1	.	TRBJ2-5	CASSLSGGNQETQYF	TGTGCCAGCAGCTTGTCAGGGGGTAACCAAGAGACCCAGTACTTC
TRBV5-1	TRBD2	.	TRBJ2-3	CASSPGTSGGISTDTQYF	TGCGCCAGCAGCCCCGGGACTAGCGGGGGGATTAGCACAGATACGCAGTATTTT
TRBV19	.	once	TRBJ1-2	CASSPTADYGYTF	TGTGCCAGTAGTCCTACAGCAGACTATGGCTACACCTTC
TRBV21-1	.	.	TRBJ2-2	CASIPGRARTHITGELFF	TGTGCCAGCATCCCAGGGCGGGCACGCACCCATATCACCGGGGAGCTGTTTTTT
TRBV21-1	.	.	TRBJ1-5	CASSNRGRGNQPQHF	TGTGCCAGCAGTAACAGGGGGCGAGGCAATCAGCCCCAGCATTTT
TRBV2	TRBD2	.	TRBJ2-7	CASRGGVLSYEQYF	TGTGCCAGCAGGGGAGGGGTCCTTTCCTACGAGCAGTACTTC
TRBV2	.	.	TRBJ1-1	CASNRGGGTEAFF	TGTGCCAGCAATCGAGGGGGGGGCACTGAAGCTTTCTTT
TRBV5-6	TRBD1	.	TRBJ1-2	CASSLVKNRGQVGYTF	TGTGCCAGCAGCTTGGTGAAGAACAGGGGGCAAGTTGGCTACACCTTC
TRBV2	.	few	TRBJ1-3	CASSVDRTGNTIYF	TGTGCCAGCAGTGTAGACAGGACGGGAAACACCATATATTTT
TRBV6-6	TRBD2	.	TRBJ2-1	CASKIGLAGAGEQFF	TGTGCCAGCAAGATTGGACTAGCGGGAGCGGGTGAGCAGTTCTTC
TRBV4-1	TRBD1	.	TRBJ1-5	CASSQGQGPSHGNQPQHF	TGCGCCAGCAGCCAAGGACAGGGCCCGAGCCATGGCAATCAGCCCCAGCATTTT
TRBV25-1	.	.	TRBJ2-3	CATSNTILTDTQYF	TGTGCCACCTCTAACACCATCCTCACAGATACGCAGTATTTT
TRBV11-1	.	.	TRBJ2-3	CASNPDRTDTQYF	TGTGCCAGCAACCCGGACCGCACAGATACGCAGTATTTT
TRBV7-9	.	few	TRBJ2-7	CASSLARSSYEQYF	TGTGCCAGCAGCTTAGCAAGGAGCTCCTACGAGCAGTACTTC
TRBV5-4	TRBD2	once	TRBJ2-5	CASNSKLAGSETQYF	TGTGCCAGCAACTCAAAATTAGCGGGCTCAGAGACCCAGTACTTC
TRBV11-2	.	.	TRBJ2-5	CASRSLKGRETQYF	TGTGCCAGCAGGTCGTTGAAGGGGAGAGAGACCCAGTACTTC
TRBV6-1	.	.	TRBJ1-5	CASSEDGRNQPQHF	TGTGCCAGCAGTGAAGACGGCAGGAATCAGCCCCAGCATTTT
TRBV27	TRBD1	.	TRBJ2-3	CASSVDRGLRATQYF	TGTGCCAGCAGTGTAGACAGGGGGCTGCGGGCTACGCAGTATTTT
TRBV5-4	.	few	TRBJ1-1	CASSLGLGVNTEAFF	TGTGCCAGCAGCTTGGGTCTAGGGGTGAACACTGAAGCTTTCTTT
TRBV7-9	.	.	TRBJ1-5	CASSFDSSNQPQHF	TGTGCCAGCAGCTTTGACAGCTCCAATCAGCCCCAGCATTTT
TRBV7-2	.	.	TRBJ2-3	CASSLAGSEADTQYF	TGTGCCAGCAGCTTAGCGGGTTCTGAGGCGGATACGCAGTATTTT